This T cell receptor beta chain was sequenced during a study of T cell repertoires in cytomegalovirus infection. Study information: Carrying CMV and the relevant HLA type showed in public TCR beta signatures. Broader study findings: HLA-C-restricted CMV clonotypes gave the most frequent clonotype in two of eight donors. Public TCR beta family frequency separated CMV-and-HLA carriers, including in an independent cohort.

Germline-derived CDR1 and CDR2 are SQVTM and ANQGSEA. This CDR3 spans 13 amino acids. V lost 7 bases to trimming and J lost 1 base, with 13 bases between them. This clonotype was detected only a few times. The antigen is undetermined. From the reads, TCRdb called clonotypes with MiXCR, one entry per CDR3 protein. The sample records about 100,000 distinct CDR3 sequences, approximately 15% being singletons. What was sequenced was PBMCs. The receptor was derived from a human donor in good health (CMV status not recorded). Some clones in this sample may be carry-over from other donors' samples. The V and J genes are TRBV29-1 and TRBJ1-1; D is unresolved. This chain's CDR3 is CSGDSPGNTEAFF. In nucleotides, the CDR3 is TGCAGCGGAGATAGCCCCGGGAACACTGAAGCTTTCTTT. Combining the CDR3 with reference TRBV29-1 and TRBJ1-1 gives the whole variable domain SAVISQKPSRDICQRGTSLTIQCQVDSQVTMMFWYRQQPGQSLTLIATANQGSEATYESGFVIDKFPISRPNLTFSTLTVSNMSPEDSSIYLCSGDSPGNTEAFFGQGTRLTVV.